This entry describes one T cell receptor (beta chain). This record belongs to a study of blood T cell repertoires in COVID-19. Study context: Sample material is recorded as cDNA or gDNA derived from T cells, B-cell-depleted T cells, or PBMCs.

The CDR3 is 16 amino acids. The germline V gene has CDR1 SGHRS and CDR2 YFSETQ. The ends lost 2 bases at V and 6 bases at J; junction bases unmatched: 9. Per the authors' pipeline: Reference gene primers were amplified, and this amplification served to estimate nucleated cell counts. Assay: immunoSEQ multiplex PCR; the TCRdb copy retains only in-frame clones and omits some. V, J and clone size are those of that table, while D and trimming were read from the DNA. The data contain under 300,000 clones, less than 90% of them singletons. The sequencing sample was made of peripheral blood. The TCR sequence derives from a man aged 60 to 69 who had recovered from COVID-19. The rearrangement joins TRBV5-1 to TRBJ2-1; 9 bases fit TRBD2. CDR3 amino acids: CASSFLAGGPVNEQFF. CDR3 nucleotide sequence: TGCGCCAGCAGCTTCCTTGCGGGGGGGCCTGTCAATGAGCAGTTCTTC.